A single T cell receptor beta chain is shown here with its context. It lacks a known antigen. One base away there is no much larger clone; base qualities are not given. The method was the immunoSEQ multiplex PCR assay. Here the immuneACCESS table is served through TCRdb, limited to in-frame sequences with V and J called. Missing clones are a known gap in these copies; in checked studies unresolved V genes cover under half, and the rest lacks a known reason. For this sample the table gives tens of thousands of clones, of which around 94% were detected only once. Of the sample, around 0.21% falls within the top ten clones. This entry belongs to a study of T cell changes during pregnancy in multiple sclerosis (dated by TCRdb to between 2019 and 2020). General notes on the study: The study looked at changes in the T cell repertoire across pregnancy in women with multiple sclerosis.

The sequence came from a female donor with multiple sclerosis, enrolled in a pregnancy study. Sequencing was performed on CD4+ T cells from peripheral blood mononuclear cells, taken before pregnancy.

The CDR3 corresponds to CASSPSGSGGNSPLHF. In nucleotides, the sequence is TGTGCCAGCTCACCCTCCGGATCGGGGGGAAATTCACCCCTCCACTTT. The chain was built from TRBV18 and TRBJ1-6; TRBD1 might be the D gene, on 5 matching bases. Cut back by 3 bases and 7 bases, the V and J ends lie 16 bases apart. CDR3 length: 16 amino acids, cysteine to phenylalanine. Just the 48-base CDR3 DNA is kept, in frame starting at base 1. As encoded in the germline V gene, CDR1 is KGHSH while CDR2 is LQKENI.